Following are 14 T cell receptor beta chains from one sample sequenced in a study of regulatory T cells in long-lasting Graves disease (dated by TCRdb to the early 2020s). The time point label on this specimen signifies: newly diagnosed GD, antithyroid drugs for less than 3 months. For both TCR sequencing and RNA sequencing, RNA was extracted from PBMCs using TRIzol. Libraries were built with multiplex PCR. The data were produced on an Illumina HiSeq 4000. To build TCR beta libraries, CDR3 regions were amplified by Arm-PCR using iRepertoire HTBI primers. TCRdb reprocessing: public reads trimmed at Q25 with fastp, clones called with MiXCR, in-frame beta chains kept. Entries are consolidated by CDR3 protein sequence, retaining the most common genes and DNA. The sample yields 550,000 or so distinct CDR3 sequences; about 12% were counted once. The top ten hold more than 8% of the sample. The sample was also linked to a second study, of T cells in Graves' hyperthyroidism and ophthalmopathy.

The starting material was peripheral blood mononuclear cells (PBMCs), obtained at new diagnosis, from a patient treated with antithyroid drugs. The receptors shown here come from a woman aged 25 to 39 with Graves disease. Donor details come from another sample of the same person, matched by shared clones.

This clonotype was counted many times. The CDR3 reads CASSRGANEKLFF. In DNA, the CDR3 is TGTGCCAGCTCACGGGGAGCTAATGAAAAACTGTTTTTT. J is TRBJ1-4 and V is TRBV18; no clear D gene. The germline V gene has CDR1 KGHSH and CDR2 LQKENI. The CDR3 spans 13 residues. V lost 4 bases to trimming and J lost 3 bases, with 6 bases between them.

This chain joins TRBV19 and TRBJ2-3; D not certain. The V and J ends lost 6 bases and 2 bases respectively, with 12 bases between them. Germline CDR1 and CDR2: LNHDA and SQIVND (reference sequence). The CDR3 extends over 14 amino acids. CDR3 residues: CASRRELITDTQYF. CDR3 coding DNA: TGTGCCAGTAGAAGAGAACTCATCACAGATACGCAGTATTTT.

This clonotype was observed many times. This rearrangement joins TRBV5-5 to TRBJ1-1; a weak D match, TRBD1 (5 bases). V shed 2 bases and J shed 3 bases, with 17 bases lying between them. The CDR3 spans 16 residues. Germline V gene lookup returns CDR1 SGHKS and CDR2 YYEKEE (reference sequence). The CDR3, as DNA: TGTGCCAGCAGCTTAGGTGGGGCGCGATGGGACACTGAAGCTTTCTTT. The encoded protein is CASSLGGARWDTEAFF.

This clonotype was detected ten times or more. The genes are TRBV19 and TRBJ1-2; TRBD1 might be the D (6 bases). Germline CDR1 LNHDA, CDR2 SQIVND (reference sequence). The length of the CDR3 is 16 residues. V shed 2 bases and J shed 6 bases, with 19 bases lying between them. This chain's CDR3 is CASSIFLDRHTDGYTF. As DNA, the CDR3 is TGTGCCAGTAGTATATTCCTAGACAGGCATACGGATGGCTACACCTTC.

This clonotype came up many times. V gene TRBV6-5 combines with J gene TRBJ2-7; no definite D call. Germline V CDR1 and CDR2: MNHEY, SVGAGI. Trimming cost V 2 bases and J 3 bases, with 5 bases left between them. The CDR3 loop spans 12 amino acids. CDR3 protein: CASSYDLYEQYF. In nucleotides, the CDR3 is TGTGCCAGCAGTTACGATCTCTACGAGCAGTACTTC.

This clonotype came up many times. The chain carries TRBV20-1 and TRBJ1-1; no definite D call. Trimming shortened V by 4 bases and J by 5 bases, and 11 bases separated the two germline ends. Germline CDR1 reads DFQATT; CDR2 reads SNEGSKA (reference sequence). The CDR3 has 12 residues. The CDR3 sequence: CSAIRRRTEAFF. CDR3 nucleotides: TGCAGTGCTATTCGTAGGCGGACTGAAGCTTTCTTT.

The V and J genes are TRBV5-6 and TRBJ1-3, with D possibly matching TRBD1 (6 bases). Germline loops: CDR1 SGHDT, CDR2 YYEEEE. CDR3 length equals 15 residues. V was pared by 7 bases and J by 4 bases, with 18 bases between. CDR3 nucleotides: TGTGCCAGCGGAAGGCGGGGGCTGCCAGGAAACACCATATATTTT. This sequence encodes CASGRRGLPGNTIYF.

The sample holds many counts of this clonotype. The chain links TRBV11-2 to TRBJ2-5, with D perhaps matching TRBD2 (7 bases). Germline loops: CDR1 SGHAT, CDR2 FQNNGV. V shed 4 bases and J shed 4 bases, with 16 bases lying between them. The CDR3 contains 15 residues. The CDR3 here is CASSSLRGAGETQYF. The CDR3 DNA is TGTGCCAGCAGCTCCCTTCGGGGGGCTGGAGAGACCCAGTACTTC. Drawing the rest from reference TRBV11-2 and TRBJ2-5, the complete variable domain is EAGVAQSPRYKIIEKRQSVAFWCNPISGHATLYWYQQILGQGPKLLIQFQNNGVVDDSQLPKDRFSAERLKGVDSTLKIQPAKLEDSAVYLCASSSLRGAGETQYFGPGTRLLVL.

This clonotype has a count of ten or more. The chain joins TRBV29-1 to TRBJ2-2, with D maybe TRBD2 (5 bases). Trimming cost V 4 bases and J 1 base, with 16 bases left between them. CDR1 and CDR2 from the germline V gene are SQVTM and ANQGSEA. This CDR3 spans 16 amino acids. In DNA, the CDR3 is TGCAGCGTTGTCAAACCCGGACTCAAGAACACCGGGGAGCTGTTTTTT. It is translated as CSVVKPGLKNTGELFF.

A note on this clonotype: A much bigger clone sits one base away, suggesting this may be a read error. This chain connects TRBV28 to TRBJ2-7, with D hard to call. Germline CDR1 is MDHEN and CDR2 is SYDVKM. The CDR3 length is 14 residues. V shed 6 bases and J shed 4 bases, with 16 bases lying between them. The CDR3 sequence: CASRSIFILYEQYF. The CDR3 bases are TGTGCCAGCAGATCCATTTTTATCCTTTACGAGCAGTACTTC. Based on the CDR3 plus reference TRBV28 and TRBJ2-7, the full variable domain is DVKVTQSSRYLVKRTGEKVFLECVQDMDHENMFWYRQDPGLGLRLIYFSYDVKMKEKGDIPEGYSVSREKKERFSLILESASTNQTSMYLCASRSIFILYEQYFGPGTRLTVT.

The chain employs TRBV10-1 and TRBJ2-3, with 9 nucleotides matching TRBD2. The J segment lost 4 bases and the V segment lost 6 bases, leaving 8 bases of the junction unmatched. This CDR3 is 15 amino acids long. Germline V lookup: CDR1 WNHNN, CDR2 SYGVQD (reference sequence). The CDR3 DNA sequence: TGCGCCAGCAGCGCGAGCGGGAGGCCGGCAGATACGCAGTATTTT. Translation gives CASSASGRPADTQYF.

CDR3 sequence reads: CASSHPAQGGITDTQYF. The CDR3 DNA follows: TGCGCCAGCAGCCACCCGGCGCAGGGAGGGATCACAGATACGCAGTATTTT. The chain recombines TRBV5-1 with TRBJ2-3, with 7 positions matching TRBD2. Germline V gene sequence: CDR1 SGHRS, CDR2 YFSETQ. The CDR3 spans 17 residues. V shed 4 bases, J shed 2 bases, and the junction held 13 bases outside the gene matches.

The J gene is TRBJ2-2, the V gene TRBV28, with unresolved D. CDR1 MDHEN and CDR2 SYDVKM come from the germline V gene. This CDR3 comprises 13 residues. The V end was cut by 2 bases, the J end by 7 bases, with 8 bases between. The CDR3 DNA is TGTGCCAGCAGTTTAGTAGACCTCGGGGAGCTGTTTTTT. Its protein is CASSLVDLGELFF.

This clonotype has a count of ten or more. The genes are TRBV7-9 and TRBJ2-5; D could derive from TRBD1 or TRBD2 (5 bases each). CDR3 length: 11 residues. Germline lookup yields CDR1 SEHNR and CDR2 FQNEAQ (reference sequence). V lost 11 bases and J lost 5, with 12 bases in between. CDR3: CALGAQETQYF. The CDR3 DNA reads TGTGCCCTCGGGGCCCAGGAGACCCAGTACTTC. Based on the CDR3 plus reference TRBV7-9 and TRBJ2-5, the full variable domain is DTGVSQNPRHKITKRGQNVTFRCDPISEHNRLYWYRQTLGQGPEFLTYFQNEAQLEKSRLLSDRFSAERPKGSFSTLEIQRTEQGDSAMYLCALGAQETQYFGPGTRLLVL.